These 11 T cell receptor beta chains came from one sample sequenced in a study of cytomegalovirus exposure and HLA in healthy donors. The PCR ran on 60 Vbeta and 13 Jbeta primers. Repertoires were generated with immunoSEQ multiplex PCR, while TCRdb's copy carries only in-frame clones and drops some. In total, the table holds 45,000 to 70,000 clones. Sequencing input: PBMCs. The receptors were gathered from a woman aged 30 to 39 in good health and CMV-seropositive.

This chain connects TRBV10-3 to TRBJ2-3; 9 positions match TRBD1. Germline V lookup: CDR1 ENHRY, CDR2 SYGVKD. J was trimmed by 0 bases and V by 7 bases; bases with no gene match: 2. CDR3 length: 14 amino acids. The CDR3 nucleotides are TGTGCCATCACGGACAGGGGAAGCACAGATACGCAGTATTTT. Protein sequence: CAITDRGSTDTQYF.

The V and J genes are TRBV10-3 and TRBJ1-2; D gene uncertain. Trimming took 5 bases from V and 8 from J, leaving 18 bases between them. Germline loops: CDR1 ENHRY, CDR2 SYGVKD. The CDR3 extends over 14 amino acids. This CDR3 reads CAISPEGGIVGYTF. The DNA of the CDR3 is TGTGCCATCAGTCCCGAGGGAGGAATTGTGGGCTACACCTTC.

J is TRBJ2-5 and V is TRBV10-3; 7 nucleotides match TRBD2. This CDR3 contains 13 residues. J gave up 3 bases and V 4 bases, and 2 bases lay outside the gene matches. From germline, CDR1 is ENHRY and CDR2 SYGVKD. The CDR3: CAISAGREETQYF. The DNA for the CDR3 is TGTGCCATCAGTGCAGGGAGGGAAGAGACCCAGTACTTC.

This chain connects TRBV28 to TRBJ1-2; the match to TRBD1 covers 7 bases. Trimming at V came to 3 bases and at J to 4 bases, leaving 2 bases not matched to a gene. This CDR3 is 13 amino acids long. The germline CDR1 and CDR2 sequences are MDHEN and SYDVKM. CDR3 bases: TGTGCCAGCAGTTTCGGACAGGCCTATGGCTACACCTTC. Amino acids: CASSFGQAYGYTF.

The CDR3 protein is CASSALDRSPYEQYF. The DNA for the CDR3 is TGTGCCAGCAGCGCCCTCGACAGGTCCCCCTACGAGCAGTACTTC. The chain joins TRBV9 to TRBJ2-7, with a possible D match to TRBD1 (6 bases). V was shortened by 3 bases and J by 2 bases, with 15 bases between the two germline ends. From germline, CDR1 is SGDLS and CDR2 YYNGEE. The CDR3 has 15 residues. The full variable domain, rest sourced from reference TRBV9 and TRBJ2-7, is DSGVTQTPKHLITATGQRVTLRCSPRSGDLSVYWYQQSLDQGLQFLIQYYNGEERAKGNILERFSAQQFPDLHSELNLSSLELGDSALYFCASSALDRSPYEQYFGPGTRLTVT.

Comment on this clone: The junction does not match germline at one end; this may be a read error. The chain joins TRBV10-2 to TRBJ1-1; D may be TRBD1 (5 bases). The germline V gene has CDR1 WSHSY and CDR2 SAAADI. The CDR3 consists of 15 residues. CDR3 in DNA: TGCGCCAGCAGTCGGTCAGCAGGGTCGAACACTGAAGATTTCTTT. Translating gives CASSRSAGSNTEDFF.

The chain links TRBV4-1 to TRBJ1-4; no firm D call. CDR1 and CDR2 from the germline V gene are MGHRA and YSYEKL. Trimming stripped 0 bases from V and 4 bases from J, with 9 bases between. This CDR3 has 15 amino acids. The CDR3: CASSQEAPGNEKLFF. In DNA form, the CDR3 reads TGCGCCAGCAGCCAAGAAGCCCCCGGTAATGAAAAACTGTTTTTT.

The chain's CDR3 is CASSVALGQNYEQYF. The CDR3 bases are TGTGCCAGCAGCGTAGCATTGGGGCAGAACTACGAGCAGTACTTC. The chain links TRBV9 to TRBJ2-7; a weak D match, TRBD1 (5 bases). The CDR3 covers 15 residues. Germline loops: CDR1 SGDLS, CDR2 YYNGEE. Trimming shortened V by 0 bases and J by 3 bases, and 13 bases separated the two germline ends.

This chain connects TRBV4-1 to TRBJ2-7; 11 nucleotides agree with TRBD2. Germline V gene lookup returns CDR1 MGHRA and CDR2 YSYEKL. Trimming cost V 1 base and J 4 bases; bases outside gene matches: 6. The CDR3 runs 16 residues. CDR3 DNA: TGCGCCAGCAGCCAAGGAGGACTAGCGGGCGATTACGAGCAGTACTTC. Translated, it gives CASSQGGLAGDYEQYF.

This rearrangement joins TRBV19 to TRBJ1-4, with D tentatively TRBD1 (5 bases). The V end lost 5 bases, the J end lost 2 bases, and 9 bases lay between the germline ends. CDR1 is LNHDA and CDR2 is SQIVND in the germline V gene (reference sequence). This CDR3 has 14 residues. CDR3 loop: CASSAGSTNEKLFF. The CDR3, as DNA: TGTGCCAGTAGTGCAGGGTCCACTAATGAAAAACTGTTTTTT.

The CDR3 DNA sequence: TGCAGCGTGGCGACACAAGGACAGGGCAGCAATGAGCAGTTCTTC. Its protein product is CSVATQGQGSNEQFF. The genes are TRBV29-1 and TRBJ2-1, with 8 bases aligning to TRBD1. V lost 6 bases to trimming and J lost 6 bases; unmatched junction nucleotides: 13. In germline, CDR1 is SQVTM, CDR2 ANQGSEA. The CDR3 runs 15 residues.